These T cell receptor beta chains were read from a single sample in a study of tumor-infiltrating lymphocytes in primary liver carcinoma. Each CDR3 protein gets one entry after TCRdb re-called the multiplex PCR reads with MiXCR. The repertoire holds hundreds of thousands of distinct CDR3 sequences, with nearly 60% as singletons. Sequenced input: peripheral blood. These receptors were obtained from a woman aged 25 to 39 with primary liver carcinoma and hepatitis B virus infection. Both conserved end residues are part of each CDR3. Each record gives: V gene, D gene, J gene, clone size, CDR3 protein. D genes are given only for firm matches. Only part of the rows carry a size: once, few, many, or a class if the clone is expanded.

TRBV7-9	TRBD2	TRBJ2-7	NA	CASSSPGQRLAGRGEQYF
TRBV6-6	TRBD1	TRBJ1-2	few	CASHDRQGYYGYTF
TRBV11-2	NA	TRBJ1-1	many	CASSLLLDFEAFF
TRBV6-2/TRBV6-3	NA	TRBJ1-1	NA	CVSSYTAVPEAFF
TRBV11-2	TRBD1	TRBJ2-1	NA	CASNRQGRERFF
TRBV6-6	TRBD2	TRBJ2-3	NA	CARPAGGPTDTQYF
TRBV11-2	NA	TRBJ2-1	NA	CASSPQLSFYNEQFF
TRBV28	NA	TRBJ1-1	NA	CASSDPRGLVTEAFF
TRBV11-2	NA	TRBJ1-3	NA	CASSSVWAAGNTIYF
TRBV10-3	NA	TRBJ2-1	NA	CAISALTGSDNEQFF
TRBV6-1	TRBD1	TRBJ2-4	few	CASSDGQGVDIQYF
TRBV12-3/TRBV12-4	NA	TRBJ2-7	NA	CASSFPLGEQYF
TRBV6-6	NA	TRBJ1-5	NA	CASTLVLGRDQPQHF
TRBV7-8	NA	TRBJ2-7	NA	CASRDGPYEQYF
TRBV29-1	NA	TRBJ2-2	NA	CSVQTVFGTGELFF
TRBV12-3/TRBV12-4	TRBD1	TRBJ1-5	few	CASSWTGNQPQHF
TRBV12-3/TRBV12-4	NA	TRBJ2-3	NA	CASSLSTRPPRTDTQYF
TRBV13	TRBD2	TRBJ2-1	NA	CASSLESGGPESEQFF
TRBV18	NA	TRBJ2-7	NA	CASSPSGRETHEQYF
TRBV28	NA	TRBJ2-7	NA	CASSSPSTLHYEQYF
TRBV6-1	NA	TRBJ2-1	many	CASSEGRYYNEQFF
TRBV20-1	NA	TRBJ2-7	once	CSANVKYEQYF
TRBV29-1	NA	TRBJ1-2	once	CSVEASSYDYTF
TRBV21-1	NA	TRBJ2-7	many	CASSIGRGLYEQYF
TRBV11-2	NA	TRBJ2-5	NA	CASSLDMAETQYF
TRBV30	TRBD2	TRBJ2-5	NA	CAWLRAGLQETQYF
TRBV12-3/TRBV12-4	NA	TRBJ2-3	NA	CGSSRTNGNQDTQYF
TRBV12-3/TRBV12-4	NA	TRBJ1-5	many	CASSSHRDSNQPQHF
TRBV7-8	TRBD1	TRBJ1-5	few	CASSPHGQGGNQPQHF
TRBV11-2	NA	TRBJ2-7	NA	CASRADRGEYYEQYF
TRBV5-6	NA	TRBJ1-2	NA	CASSDYRDMLVYGYTF
TRBV11-3	NA	TRBJ2-4	NA	CASSPAEILAKNIQYF
TRBV11-3	TRBD1	TRBJ2-7	NA	CASSPRDRFYEHHF
TRBV11-2	TRBD1	TRBJ2-7	many	CASSPTDRGEEQYF
TRBV11-2	NA	TRBJ2-1	NA	CVSSLDLSSCNEQFF
TRBV29-1	NA	TRBJ2-1	few	CSVWSRPNEQFF
TRBV11-2	NA	TRBJ2-3	NA	CASSYVTDTQYF
TRBV6-5	NA	TRBJ2-7	few	CASRSAGGTYEQYF
TRBV5-6	TRBD2	TRBJ2-2	few	CASSSGSGRRELFF
TRBV4-2	TRBD1	TRBJ2-4	once	CASSQRTGKLAKNIQYF
TRBV6-2/TRBV6-3	TRBD1	TRBJ1-5	NA	CASSSLPGTGSPYSNQPQHF
TRBV6-6	NA	TRBJ2-1	once	CASSYSIRQNEQLF
TRBV11-3	TRBD2	TRBJ2-1	NA	CASSLHQLAGGPRNEQFF
TRBV12-3/TRBV12-4	TRBD1	TRBJ2-2	many	CASRGQAHGELFF
TRBV10-3	NA	TRBJ2-1	NA	CAISELTGSVNEQFF